Shown below are 14 T cell receptor beta chains from a single sample sequenced in a study of radiation and T cells in renal cell carcinoma. TCRdb's copy holds only in-frame clones and misses some; the assay was immunoSEQ multiplex PCR. The table records approximately 140,000 clones, 88% of them present only once. Time point of the sample: baseline pretreatment blood. Treatment here: 15 Gy SBRT to primary tumor, nephrectomy 4 weeks later. The specimen was blood, collected from a patient whose treatment included radiotherapy and nephrectomy. The receptor set was obtained from a woman aged 65 to 85 with renal cell carcinoma.

The J gene is TRBJ2-1, the V gene TRBV9; TRBD2 matches 12 bases. The CDR3 totals 16 residues. In germline, CDR1 is SGDLS, CDR2 YYNGEE. With V trimmed by 1 base and J by 4 bases, 3 bases remained unmatched. CDR3 region: CASSVLAGGRYNEQFF. The CDR3 nucleotides are TGTGCCAGCAGCGTACTAGCGGGGGGGCGGTACAATGAGCAGTTCTTC.

The chain uses TRBV6-4 and TRBJ1-5; D unclear. V lost 3 bases to trimming and J lost 4 bases, with 7 bases between them. The CDR3 covers 13 residues. CDR1 and CDR2 (germline): MRHNA, SNTAGT. Written as DNA, the CDR3 is TGTGCCAGCAGTGAGGCCATTAATCAGCCCCAGCATTTT. Translation gives CASSEAINQPQHF.

The CDR3 spells CASSAGPIGTQYF. CDR3 sequence (DNA): TGTGCCAGCAGCGCCGGGCCGATAGGGACCCAGTACTTC. The V call is TRBV11-2, the J call TRBJ2-5, with D unresolved. Trimming left V 5 bases short and J 7 bases short, with 14 bases between. This CDR3 has 13 residues. Germline-derived CDR1 and CDR2 are SGHAT and FQNNGV. Drawing the rest from reference TRBV11-2 and TRBJ2-5, the complete variable domain is EAGVAQSPRYKIIEKRQSVAFWCNPISGHATLYWYQQILGQGPKLLIQFQNNGVVDDSQLPKDRFSAERLKGVDSTLKIQPAKLEDSAVYLCASSAGPIGTQYFGPGTRLLVL.

Details on this clone: Germline is not matched at one junction end, which may reflect a read error. V usage is TRBV4-1 and J usage is TRBJ1-2; tentatively, D is TRBD1 (6 bases). The germline V gene encodes CDR1 MGHRA and CDR2 YSYEKL. The CDR3 contains 15 residues. The CDR3 sequence is CVSSQEWQGYGGYTF. The DNA of the CDR3 is TGCGTCAGCAGCCAAGAATGGCAGGGGTACGGTGGCTACACCTTC.

This clone has just a few counts. DNA for the CDR3: TGTGCCAGCAGCTTGTTACAGACGAACACTGAAGCTTTCTTT. Translating gives CASSLLQTNTEAFF. The J gene is TRBJ1-1, the V gene TRBV5-4; D gene uncertain. CDR3 length: 14 residues. The V end was cut by 1 base, the J end by 1 base, with 8 bases between. Germline V CDR1 and CDR2: SGHNT, YYREEE (reference sequence).

The CDR3 region has the DNA TGCGCCAGCAGCGCCACGTGGGGGGCTGGGGAGACCCAGTACTTC. Protein: CASSATWGAGETQYF. The gene calls are TRBV5-1 and TRBJ2-5, with D possibly called TRBD1 or TRBD2 (6 bases each). The CDR3 consists of 15 residues. CDR1 SGHRS and CDR2 YFSETQ come from the germline V gene. V dropped 4 bases and J dropped 5 bases, with 18 bases sitting between them.

This rearrangement joins TRBV10-3 to TRBJ2-7, with TRBD2 identical over 7 bases. The V and J ends lost 0 bases and 2 bases, in that order; junction bases with no gene match: 4. The CDR3 contains 15 residues. Germline-derived CDR1 and CDR2 are ENHRY and SYGVKD. The CDR3 loop is CAISESRGRAYEQYF. CDR3 DNA: TGTGCCATCAGTGAGTCCCGGGGGAGGGCCTACGAGCAGTACTTC.

This sequence joins TRBV19 and TRBJ1-2, with 8 positions matching TRBD1. This CDR3 region has 15 residues. Germline CDR1 LNHDA, CDR2 SQIVND (reference sequence). After removal of 4 bases from V and 3 bases from J, the junction contained 7 bases not matched to a gene. Here the CDR3 DNA reads TGTGCCAGTAGTACCCCACAGGGGGGGGACTATGGCTACACCTTC. Residues: CASSTPQGGDYGYTF.

The chain joins TRBV5-6 to TRBJ2-7; D call uncertain. CDR3 length: 16 amino acids. Germline V gene data show CDR1 as SGHDT and CDR2 as YYEEEE. The CDR3 here is CASSLKNSLGSHLRFV. In DNA, the CDR3 is TGTGCCAGCAGCCTCAAAAATAGTCTCGGTTCGCATTTGCGGTTCGTC.

V is TRBV6-5 and J is TRBJ2-1; 9 nucleotides align to TRBD1. CDR1 is MNHEY, CDR2 SVGAGI, per germline. With V trimmed by 6 bases and J by 7 bases, 7 bases remained unmatched. The CDR3 is 14 residues long. The CDR3 spells CASRYGTGRNEQFF. The CDR3 bases are TGTGCCAGCAGATACGGGACAGGGAGAAATGAGCAGTTCTTC.

In regard to this clone: A read error may produce the germline difference seen at one junction end. The gene calls are TRBV7-7 and TRBJ2-1, with 7 bases aligning to TRBD2. This CDR3 contains 15 residues. Germline CDR1 and CDR2: SSHAT and FNYEAQ (reference sequence). CDR3 sequence: CASSLELATYNEQFF. In nucleotides, the CDR3 is TGTGCTAGCAGCTTAGAACTAGCGACGTACAATGAGCAGTTCTTC.

This clone appeared once. The chain is built from TRBV7-9 and TRBJ2-7, with a tentative D call TRBD2 (6 bases). Per the germline V gene, CDR1 is SEHNR and CDR2 is FQNEAQ (reference sequence). V was trimmed by 3 bases and J by 4 bases, leaving 10 bases between them. This CDR3 has 13 residues. Here the CDR3 reads CASSFSGTYEQYF. The CDR3 DNA reads as TGTGCCAGCAGCTTTTCAGGGACTTACGAGCAGTACTTC.

The chain combines TRBV5-1 with TRBJ1-1, with a weak D call TRBD1 (5 bases). This CDR3 spans 18 amino acids. V was cut by 0 bases and J by 2 bases, with 20 bases left in between. Germline lookup yields CDR1 SGHRS and CDR2 YFSETQ. The CDR3 protein is CASSLDRRVSLDNTEAFF. The DNA of the CDR3 is TGCGCCAGCAGCTTGGACAGGCGAGTTAGCCTCGACAACACTGAAGCTTTCTTT.

The rearrangement joins TRBV6-5 to TRBJ2-7; TRBD1 matches 9 bases. V was clipped by 2 bases and J by 2 bases; unmatched bases: 7. Germline V gene sequence: CDR1 MNHEY, CDR2 SVGAGI. There are 16 residues in the CDR3. Written as DNA, the CDR3 is TGTGCCAGCAGTTACCTCCGGACAGGGGAGGCCTACGAGCAGTACTTC. This sequence encodes CASSYLRTGEAYEQYF.